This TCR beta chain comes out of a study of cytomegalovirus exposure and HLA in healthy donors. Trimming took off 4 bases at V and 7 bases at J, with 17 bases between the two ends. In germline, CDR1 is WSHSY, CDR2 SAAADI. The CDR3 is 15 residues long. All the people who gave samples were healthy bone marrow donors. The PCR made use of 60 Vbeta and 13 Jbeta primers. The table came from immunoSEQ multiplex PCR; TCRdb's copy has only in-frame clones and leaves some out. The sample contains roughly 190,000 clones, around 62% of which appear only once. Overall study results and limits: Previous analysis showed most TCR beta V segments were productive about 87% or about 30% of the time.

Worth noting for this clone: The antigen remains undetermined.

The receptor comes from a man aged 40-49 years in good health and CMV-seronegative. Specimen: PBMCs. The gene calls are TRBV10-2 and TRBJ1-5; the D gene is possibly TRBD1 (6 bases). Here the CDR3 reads CASSGEPGGEQPQHF. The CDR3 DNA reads TGCGCCAGCAGTGGGGAGCCGGGGGGCGAACAGCCCCAGCATTTT.